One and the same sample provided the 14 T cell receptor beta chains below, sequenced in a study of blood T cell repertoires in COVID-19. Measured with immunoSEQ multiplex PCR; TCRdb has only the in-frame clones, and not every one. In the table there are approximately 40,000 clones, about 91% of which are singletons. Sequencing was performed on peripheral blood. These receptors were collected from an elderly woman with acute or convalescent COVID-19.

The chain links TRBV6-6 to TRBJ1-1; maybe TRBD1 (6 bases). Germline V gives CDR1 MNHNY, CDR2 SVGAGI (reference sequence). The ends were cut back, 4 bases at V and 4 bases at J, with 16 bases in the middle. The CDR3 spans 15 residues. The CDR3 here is CASSLQQGGITEAFF. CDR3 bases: TGTGCCAGCAGTTTACAACAGGGAGGGATCACTGAAGCTTTCTTT.

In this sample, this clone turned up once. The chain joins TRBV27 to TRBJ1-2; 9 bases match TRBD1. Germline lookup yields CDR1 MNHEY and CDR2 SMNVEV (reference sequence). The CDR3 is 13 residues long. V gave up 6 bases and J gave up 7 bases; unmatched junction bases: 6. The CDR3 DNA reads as TGTGCCAGCAGAGTCACAGGGGGCGGTGGCTACACCTTC. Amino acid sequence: CASRVTGGGGYTF.

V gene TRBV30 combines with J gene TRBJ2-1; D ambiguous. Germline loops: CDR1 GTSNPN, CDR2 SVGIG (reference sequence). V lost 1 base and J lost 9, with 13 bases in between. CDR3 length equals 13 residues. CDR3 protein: CAWSDVSPGEQFF. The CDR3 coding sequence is TGTGCCTGGAGTGATGTATCCCCGGGTGAGCAGTTCTTC.

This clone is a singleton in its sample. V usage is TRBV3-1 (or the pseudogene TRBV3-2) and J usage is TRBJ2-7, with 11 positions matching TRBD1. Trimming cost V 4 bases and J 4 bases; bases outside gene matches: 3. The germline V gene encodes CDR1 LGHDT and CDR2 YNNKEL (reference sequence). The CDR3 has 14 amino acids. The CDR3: CASSLGTGGYEQYF. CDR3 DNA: TGTGCCAGCAGCCTCGGGACAGGGGGTTACGAGCAGTACTTC.

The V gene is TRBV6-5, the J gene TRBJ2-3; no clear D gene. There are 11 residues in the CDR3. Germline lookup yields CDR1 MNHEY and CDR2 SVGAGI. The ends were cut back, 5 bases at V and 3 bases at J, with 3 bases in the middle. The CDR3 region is CASSLTDTQYF. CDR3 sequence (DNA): TGTGCCAGCAGTCTGACAGATACGCAGTATTTT.

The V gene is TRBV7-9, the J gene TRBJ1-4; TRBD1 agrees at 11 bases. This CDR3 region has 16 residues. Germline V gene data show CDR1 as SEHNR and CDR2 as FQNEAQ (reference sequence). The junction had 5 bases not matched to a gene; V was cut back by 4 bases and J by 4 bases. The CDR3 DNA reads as TGTGCCAGCAGCTATGGGGACAGGGGGAGTAATGAAAAACTGTTTTTT. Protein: CASSYGDRGSNEKLFF.

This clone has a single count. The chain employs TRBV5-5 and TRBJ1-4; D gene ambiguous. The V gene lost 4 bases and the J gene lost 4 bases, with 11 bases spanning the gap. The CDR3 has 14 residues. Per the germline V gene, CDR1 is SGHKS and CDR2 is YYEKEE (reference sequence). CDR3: CASSATRYNEKLFF. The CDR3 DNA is TGTGCCAGCAGCGCGACAAGGTATAATGAAAAACTGTTTTTT. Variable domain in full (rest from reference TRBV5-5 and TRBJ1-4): DAGVTQSPTHLIKTRGQQVTLRCSPISGHKSVSWYQQVLGQGPQFIFQYYEKEERGRGNFPDRFSARQFPNYSSELNVNALLLGDSALYLCASSATRYNEKLFFGSGTQLSVL.

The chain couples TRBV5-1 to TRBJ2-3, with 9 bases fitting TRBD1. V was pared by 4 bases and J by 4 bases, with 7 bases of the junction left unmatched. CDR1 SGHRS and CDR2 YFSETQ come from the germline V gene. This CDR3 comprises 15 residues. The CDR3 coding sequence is TGCGCCAGCAGCATGGGACAGGGCGGTTCAGATACGCAGTATTTT. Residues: CASSMGQGGSDTQYF.

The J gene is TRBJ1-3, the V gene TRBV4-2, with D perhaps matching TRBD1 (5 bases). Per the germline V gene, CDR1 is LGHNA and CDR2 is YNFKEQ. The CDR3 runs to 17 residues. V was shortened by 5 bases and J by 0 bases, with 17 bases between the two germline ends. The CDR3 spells CASSVDSGALSGNTIYF. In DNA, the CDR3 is TGTGCCAGCAGCGTCGACAGCGGGGCTCTCTCTGGAAACACCATATATTTT.

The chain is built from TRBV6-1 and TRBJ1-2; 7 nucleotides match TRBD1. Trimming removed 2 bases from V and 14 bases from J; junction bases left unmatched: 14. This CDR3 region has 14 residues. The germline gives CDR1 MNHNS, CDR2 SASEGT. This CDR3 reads CASSEIYWTGGETF. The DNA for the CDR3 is TGTGCCAGCAGTGAAATTTATTGGACAGGAGGGGAGACCTTC.

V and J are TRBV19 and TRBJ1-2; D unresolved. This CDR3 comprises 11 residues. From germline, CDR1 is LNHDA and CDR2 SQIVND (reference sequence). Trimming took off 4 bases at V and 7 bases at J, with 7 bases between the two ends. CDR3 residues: CASSTGGGYTF. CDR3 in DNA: TGTGCCAGTAGTACAGGAGGTGGCTACACCTTC.

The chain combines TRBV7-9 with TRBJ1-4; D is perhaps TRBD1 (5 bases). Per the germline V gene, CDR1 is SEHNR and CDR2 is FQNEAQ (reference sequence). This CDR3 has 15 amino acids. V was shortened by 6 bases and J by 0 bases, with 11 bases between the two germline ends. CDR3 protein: CASRATEATNEKLFF. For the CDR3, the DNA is TGTGCCAGCAGGGCGACAGAAGCAACTAATGAAAAACTGTTTTTT.

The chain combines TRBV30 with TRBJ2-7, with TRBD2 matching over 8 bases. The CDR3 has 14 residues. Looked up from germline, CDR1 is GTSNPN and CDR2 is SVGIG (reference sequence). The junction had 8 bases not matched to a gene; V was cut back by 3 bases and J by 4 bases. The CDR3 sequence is CAWSASGGPYEQYF. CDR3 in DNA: TGTGCCTGGAGCGCCTCGGGGGGGCCATACGAGCAGTACTTC.

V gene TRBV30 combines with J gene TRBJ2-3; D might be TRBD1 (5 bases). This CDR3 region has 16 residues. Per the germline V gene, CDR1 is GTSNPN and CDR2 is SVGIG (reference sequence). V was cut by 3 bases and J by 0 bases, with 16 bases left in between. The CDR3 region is CAWSHPAGSSTDTQYF. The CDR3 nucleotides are TGTGCCTGGAGCCATCCGGCAGGGTCTAGCACAGATACGCAGTATTTT.